The 10 T cell receptor beta chains in this list originate from one sample, sequenced in a study of cytomegalovirus exposure and HLA in healthy donors. The PCR made use of 60 Vbeta and 13 Jbeta primers. Sequenced by immunoSEQ multiplex PCR; TCRdb stores in-frame clones only, minus some. This sample's clone table lists approximately 72,000 clones. Sequencing was done on a sample of PBMCs. The origin of the receptors is a middle-aged woman in good health and CMV-seropositive.

The chain uses TRBV10-3 and TRBJ2-5; 7 positions agree with TRBD2. Germline V lookup: CDR1 ENHRY, CDR2 SYGVKD. V lost 8 bases, J lost 2 bases, and 11 bases stayed unmatched. The CDR3 spans 15 residues. Written as DNA, the CDR3 is TGTGCCATCGGCGCTAATACGGGAGGACAAGAGACCCAGTACTTC. Translated: CAIGANTGGQETQYF.

This chain connects TRBV5-5 to TRBJ2-2, with D unclear. Trimming pared 0 bases from V and 1 base from J, leaving 4 bases between. Germline-derived CDR1 and CDR2 are SGHKS and YYEKEE (reference sequence). This CDR3 is 14 amino acids long. The CDR3 loop is CASSLVLNTGELFF. For the CDR3, the DNA is TGTGCCAGCAGCTTGGTCCTGAACACCGGGGAGCTGTTTTTT.

About this clone: This CDR3 is also generated by other DNA sequences in the sample. The chain couples TRBV12-5 to TRBJ2-1; no firm D call. The CDR3 loop spans 12 amino acids. V was trimmed by 4 bases and J by 8 bases, leaving 9 bases between them. Germline assignment: CDR1 LGHNT and CDR2 FRNRAP. The CDR3, as DNA: TGTGCTAGTGGTTCGCAAGCACATGAGCAGTTCTTC. Its translation is CASGSQAHEQFF. The whole variable domain, filled in from reference TRBV12-5 and TRBJ2-1, reads DARVTQTPRHKVTEMGQEVTMRCQPILGHNTVFWYRQTMMQGLELLAYFRNRAPLDDSGMPKDRFSAEMPDATLATLKIQPSEPRDSAVYFCASGSQAHEQFFGPGTRLTVL.

V is TRBV4-1 and J is TRBJ2-7, with 13 bases fitting TRBD2. The CDR3 covers 16 residues. CDR1 and CDR2 from the germline V gene are MGHRA and YSYEKL. Losses at the gene ends were 1 base for V and 5 bases for J; bases not matched to a gene: 5. The CDR3 DNA is TGCGCCAGCAGCCAAGTCACTAGCGGGAGGGCCCACGAGCAGTACTTC. Protein sequence: CASSQVTSGRAHEQYF.

The chain couples TRBV18 to TRBJ1-2; possibly TRBD1 for D (5 bases). Trimming cost V 1 base and J 1 base, with 7 bases left between them. Germline CDR1 KGHSH, CDR2 LQKENI. This CDR3 comprises 14 residues. The CDR3: CASSPRQNNYGYTF. CDR3 coding DNA: TGTGCCAGCTCACCACGACAGAATAACTATGGCTACACCTTC.

The J gene is TRBJ2-5, the V gene TRBV11-3, with D perhaps matching TRBD1 (7 bases). The germline V gene has CDR1 SGHNT and CDR2 YENEEA. This CDR3 has 15 amino acids. V was clipped by 1 base and J by 5 bases, with 14 bases between them. CDR3 in DNA: TGTGCCAGCAGCTTAGGGGGCGGGACAGATGAGACCCAGTACTTC. This gives the protein CASSLGGGTDETQYF.

The chain links TRBV5-1 to TRBJ2-5, with 10 positions matching TRBD1. Germline loops: CDR1 SGHRS, CDR2 YFSETQ. The CDR3 runs 16 residues. J was trimmed by 1 base and V by 4 bases; bases with no gene match: 7. The CDR3 coding sequence is TGCGCCAGCAGCGTCACTGGGACAGGGGTCCAAGAGACCCAGTACTTC. Its translation: CASSVTGTGVQETQYF.

The CDR3 DNA reads TGTGCCAGCAGCTTAGGGACAGAGGCTAATGAAGCTTTCTTT. Its protein is CASSLGTEANEAFF. The chain combines TRBV7-2 with TRBJ1-1; D might be TRBD1 (6 bases). V gave up 1 base and J gave up 7 bases, with 13 bases separating them. Per the germline V gene, CDR1 is SGHTA and CDR2 is FQGNSA. The CDR3 extends over 14 amino acids.

V is TRBV5-1 and J is TRBJ2-7; weak D call: TRBD2 (6 bases). This CDR3 region has 11 residues. The ends were cut back, 7 bases at V and 9 bases at J, with 14 bases in the middle. CDR1 and CDR2 from the germline V gene are SGHRS and YFSETQ. The CDR3 coding sequence is TGCGCCAGCCTTCTCCCGGAGGGGCAGTACTTC. This encodes CASLLPEGQYF.

CDR3 sequence: CSASAGPQYEQYF. CDR3 sequence (DNA): TGCAGCGCCTCGGCGGGACCTCAGTACGAGCAGTACTTC. This rearrangement joins TRBV29-1 to TRBJ2-7; D is possibly TRBD2 (6 bases). The CDR3 contains 13 residues. The V end lost 7 bases, the J end lost 4 bases, and 17 bases lay between the germline ends. CDR1 SQVTM and CDR2 ANQGSEA come from the germline V gene.